This TCR beta chain is from a study of Ad26.COV2.S vaccination and SARS-CoV-2 variants. General study findings and limits: Using TCR breadth and depth analyses may have led to underestimated total T cell responses. Researchers reported similar non-spike TCR breadth in vaccine and placebo recipients.

Sequencing was performed with immunoSEQ multiplex PCR; in TCRdb, only in-frame clones are kept and a portion is missing. The data show about 240,000 clones, with around 87% seen just once and approximately 11% held by the top ten. V was trimmed by 0 bases and J by 0 bases, leaving 8 bases between them. This CDR3 comprises 15 residues. Germline CDR1 SGDLS, CDR2 YYNGEE. Treatment meaning: roughly 19 received Ad26.COV2.S at low or high dose, single or two shots; several received placebo; per-sample allocation not given. Day 63 after the first vaccine or placebo injection was the time point for sampling. A Boston adult aged 18-55 years was the donor. A remark on this clone: Its antigen is undetermined. Other DNA sequences from this sample encode an identical CDR3 as well.

This chain connects TRBV9 to TRBJ2-3; possibly TRBD2 for D (6 bases). This clonotype originated in a person aged 18 to 59 who received the Ad26.COV2.S COVID-19 vaccine or a placebo. Specimen: peripheral blood, collected in a trial of Ad26.COV2.S vaccine versus placebo. CDR3 in DNA: TGTGCCAGCAGCGTAGCGGGGGTAAGCACAGATACGCAGTATTTT. Its protein is CASSVAGVSTDTQYF.